These 10 T cell receptor beta chains came from one sample sequenced in a study of T-cell memory formation after mild COVID-19 (dated by TCRdb to the early 2020s). The library was generated by 5' RACE. Data came from an Illumina NovaSeq 6000. TCRdb itself trimmed the public reads at Q25 with fastp, ran MiXCR and retained productive beta chains. Every CDR3 protein is listed once, alongside the most common genes and DNA of its rows. A total of hundreds of thousands of distinct CDR3 sequences appear in this sample, approximately 15% of them only once. 20% to 25% of the sample belongs to the ten largest clones. Sequenced material: PBMCs or a T cell subset sorted from them (not recorded which). Receptor source: a man younger than 30 who had mild COVID-19 (a few samples of this study predate the infection). The sample titles of this study are shuffled in the database, so cell type and time point are left out; the donor was told from shared clones.

This clonotype was picked up a small number of times. The CDR3 protein is CASSQGGRGPSGANVLTF. The DNA of the CDR3 is TGTGCCAGCAGCCAAGGGGGCAGGGGCCCGTCTGGGGCCAACGTCCTGACTTTC. V gene TRBV4-2 combines with J gene TRBJ2-6, with a possible D match to TRBD1 (6 bases). Germline V CDR1 and CDR2: LGHNA, YNFKEQ. The CDR3 has 18 amino acids. V was trimmed by 1 base and J by 1 base, leaving 14 bases between them.

The V gene is TRBV6-5, the J gene TRBJ1-1; D is unclear. Trimming pared 0 bases from V and 5 bases from J, leaving 7 bases between. The CDR3 loop spans 13 amino acids. Germline CDR1 and CDR2: MNHEY and SVGAGI. CDR3 DNA: TGTGCCAGCAGTTACTCAGGCAGAACTGAAGCTTTCTTT. Translating gives CASSYSGRTEAFF.

The chain has TRBV5-1 and TRBJ2-2; 8 bases are shared with TRBD1. CDR1 is SGHRS and CDR2 is YFSETQ in the germline V gene. Trimming at V came to 6 bases and at J to 1 base, leaving 2 bases not matched to a gene. This CDR3 spans 14 amino acids. CDR3 DNA: TGCGCCAGCATGGGACAGGTGAACACCGGGGAGCTGTTTTTT. Translation gives CASMGQVNTGELFF.

The chain combines TRBV7-2 with TRBJ2-3; 9 nucleotides line up with TRBD2. Germline V CDR1 and CDR2: SGHTA, FQGNSA. The V and J ends lost 1 base and 2 bases, in that order; junction bases with no gene match: 4. The CDR3 has 16 residues. The DNA for the CDR3 is TGTGCCAGCAGCTTAGAAGCGGGGGGTTCCACAGATACGCAGTATTTT. Its translation: CASSLEAGGSTDTQYF.

This clonotype has ten or more counts. The chain combines TRBV24-1 with TRBJ2-7; D gene uncertain. V shed 4 bases and J shed 0 bases, with 6 bases lying between them. Germline-derived CDR1 and CDR2 are KGHDR and SFDVKD. The CDR3 length is 13 residues. CDR3 in DNA: TGTGCCACCAGTGAGCACAGCTCCTACGAGCAGTACGTC. Amino acid sequence: CATSEHSSYEQYV.

This clonotype was detected only a few times. This rearrangement joins TRBV7-2 to TRBJ2-7, with D possibly matching TRBD1 (6 bases). The CDR3 length is 16 residues. Germline assignment: CDR1 SGHTA and CDR2 FQGNSA. V gave up 5 bases and J gave up 1 base, with 18 bases separating them. The CDR3 region has the DNA TGTGCCAGCAGCCGACCGACAGGCAGGGATTCCTACGAGCAGTACTTC. Its protein product is CASSRPTGRDSYEQYF.

V usage is TRBV5-3 and J usage is TRBJ2-7; 7 bases map to TRBD2. TRBV5-3 is placed among ORFs of uncertain function. The CDR3 covers 15 residues. Losses at the gene ends were 0 bases for V and 2 bases for J; bases not matched to a gene: 5. The CDR3 nucleotides read TGTGCCAGAAGCTTGGCATCGGCGGGGGCCTACGAGCAGTACTTC. Its protein product is CARSLASAGAYEQYF.

This rearrangement joins TRBV5-6 to TRBJ1-1; D gene uncertain. The CDR3 is 14 amino acids. Germline assignment: CDR1 SGHDT and CDR2 YYEEEE. Trimming removed 4 bases from V and 4 bases from J, with 14 bases in between. CDR3 loop: CASSPADGVTEAFF. CDR3 nucleotide sequence: TGTGCCAGCAGCCCGGCCGACGGCGTCACTGAAGCTTTCTTT.

V gene TRBV18 combines with J gene TRBJ2-6, with D possibly being TRBD1 (5 bases). The V and J ends lost 2 bases and 4 bases respectively, with 9 bases between them. Germline assignment: CDR1 KGHSH and CDR2 LQKENI. The CDR3 is 15 amino acids. The CDR3: CASSPSRAGANVLTF. The CDR3 DNA sequence: TGTGCCAGCTCACCAAGCAGGGCCGGGGCCAACGTCCTGACTTTC.

This clonotype showed up many times. The chain carries TRBV7-2 and TRBJ1-2, with unresolved D. The CDR3 has 11 residues. V lost 4 bases, J lost 0 bases, and 0 bases lay in between. Germline V gives CDR1 SGHTA, CDR2 FQGNSA. CDR3 region: CASSSNYGYTF. In DNA, the CDR3 is TGTGCCAGCAGCTCTAACTATGGCTACACCTTC. The entire variable domain, with the rest obtained from reference TRBV7-2 and TRBJ1-2, is as follows: GAGVSQSPSNKVTEKGKDVELRCDPISGHTALYWYRQSLGQGLEFLIYFQGNSAPDKSGLPSDRFSAERTGGSVSTLTIQRTQQEDSAVYLCASSSNYGYTFGSGTRLTVV.